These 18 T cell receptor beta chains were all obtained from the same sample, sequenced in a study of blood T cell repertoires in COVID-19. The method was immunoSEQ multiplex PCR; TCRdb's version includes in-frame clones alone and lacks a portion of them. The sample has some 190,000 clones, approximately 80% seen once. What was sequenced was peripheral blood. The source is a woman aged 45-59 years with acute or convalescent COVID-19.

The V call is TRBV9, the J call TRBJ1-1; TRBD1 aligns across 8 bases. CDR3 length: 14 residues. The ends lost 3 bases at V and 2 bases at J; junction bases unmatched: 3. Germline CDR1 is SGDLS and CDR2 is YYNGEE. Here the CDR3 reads CASSGTGRNTEAFF. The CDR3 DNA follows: TGTGCCAGCAGCGGGACAGGGCGAAACACTGAAGCTTTCTTT.

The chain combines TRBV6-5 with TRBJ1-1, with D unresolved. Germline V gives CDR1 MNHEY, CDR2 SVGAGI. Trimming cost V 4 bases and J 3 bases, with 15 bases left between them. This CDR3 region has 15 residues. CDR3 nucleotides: TGTGCCAGCAGTTCTCTAAGGGAGCTTCACACTGAAGCTTTCTTT. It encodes CASSSLRELHTEAFF.

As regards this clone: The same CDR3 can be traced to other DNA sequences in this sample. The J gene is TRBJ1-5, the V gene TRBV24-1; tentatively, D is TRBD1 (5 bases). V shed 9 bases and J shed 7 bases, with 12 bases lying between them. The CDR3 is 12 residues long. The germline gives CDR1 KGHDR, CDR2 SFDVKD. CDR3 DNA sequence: TGTGCCACCGGGGAGGGACGACAGCCCCAGCATTTT. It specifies CATGEGRQPQHF.

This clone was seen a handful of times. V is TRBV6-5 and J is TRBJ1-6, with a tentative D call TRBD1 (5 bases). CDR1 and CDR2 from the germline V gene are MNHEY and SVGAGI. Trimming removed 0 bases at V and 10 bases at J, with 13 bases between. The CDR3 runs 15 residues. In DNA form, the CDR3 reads TGTGCCAGCAGTTACTCTAGGGCAGGGCGATCACCCCTCCACTTT. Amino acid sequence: CASSYSRAGRSPLHF.

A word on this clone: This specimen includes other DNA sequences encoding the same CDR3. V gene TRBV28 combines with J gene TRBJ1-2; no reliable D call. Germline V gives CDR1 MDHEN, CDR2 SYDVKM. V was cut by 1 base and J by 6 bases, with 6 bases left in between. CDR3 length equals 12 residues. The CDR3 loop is CASSLSRDGYTF. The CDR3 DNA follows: TGTGCCAGCAGTTTATCGAGGGATGGCTACACCTTC.

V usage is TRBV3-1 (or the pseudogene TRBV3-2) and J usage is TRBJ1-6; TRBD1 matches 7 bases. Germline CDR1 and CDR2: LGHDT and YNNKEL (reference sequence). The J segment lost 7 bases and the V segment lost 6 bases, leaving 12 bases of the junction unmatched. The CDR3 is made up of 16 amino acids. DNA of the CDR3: TGTGCCAGCAGGAGGGGAACAGGGGCACAAAATTCACCCCTCCACTTT. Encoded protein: CASRRGTGAQNSPLHF.

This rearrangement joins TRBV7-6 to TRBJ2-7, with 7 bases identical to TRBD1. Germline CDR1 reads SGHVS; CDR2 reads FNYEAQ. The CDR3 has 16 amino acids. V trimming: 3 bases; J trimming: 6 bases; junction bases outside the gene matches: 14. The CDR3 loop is CASSLRGPKGVGEQYF. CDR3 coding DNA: TGTGCCAGCAGCTTGAGGGGGCCGAAGGGGGTCGGCGAGCAGTACTTC.

CDR3 nucleotide sequence: TGTGCCAGCAAGACTAGCGGGGACCACTTCTACGAGCAGTACTTC. Amino acid sequence: CASKTSGDHFYEQYF. The genes are TRBV7-2 and TRBJ2-7, with 11 nucleotides matching TRBD2. The ends lost 7 bases at V and 3 bases at J; junction bases unmatched: 8. This CDR3 contains 15 residues. Looked up from germline, CDR1 is SGHTA and CDR2 is FQGNSA.

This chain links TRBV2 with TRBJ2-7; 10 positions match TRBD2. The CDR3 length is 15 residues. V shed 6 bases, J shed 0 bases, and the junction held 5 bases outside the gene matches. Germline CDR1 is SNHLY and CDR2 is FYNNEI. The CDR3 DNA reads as TGTGCCAGCAGGTCCACTAGCGGGGTCTCCTACGAGCAGTACTTC. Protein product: CASRSTSGVSYEQYF.

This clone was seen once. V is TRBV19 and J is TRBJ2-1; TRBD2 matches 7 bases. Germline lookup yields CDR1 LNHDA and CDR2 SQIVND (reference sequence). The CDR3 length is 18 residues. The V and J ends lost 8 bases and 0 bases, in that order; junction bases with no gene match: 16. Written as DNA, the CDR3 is TGTGCCAGTCGCTATGCTTCAAGCGGGGTTCACTCCTACAATGAGCAGTTCTTC. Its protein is CASRYASSGVHSYNEQFF.

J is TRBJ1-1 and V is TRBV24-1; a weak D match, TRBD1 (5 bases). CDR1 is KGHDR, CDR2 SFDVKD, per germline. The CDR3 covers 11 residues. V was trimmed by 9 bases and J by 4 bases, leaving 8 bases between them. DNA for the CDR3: TGTGCCACCCGCCAGGGCACTGAAGCTTTCTTT. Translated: CATRQGTEAFF.

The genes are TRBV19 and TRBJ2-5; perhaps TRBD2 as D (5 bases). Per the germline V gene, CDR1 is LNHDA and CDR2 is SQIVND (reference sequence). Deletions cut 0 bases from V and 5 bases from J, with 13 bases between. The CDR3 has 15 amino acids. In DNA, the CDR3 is TGTGCCAGTAGTATAGACCATACCTCGGGGGAGACCCAGTACTTC. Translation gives CASSIDHTSGETQYF.

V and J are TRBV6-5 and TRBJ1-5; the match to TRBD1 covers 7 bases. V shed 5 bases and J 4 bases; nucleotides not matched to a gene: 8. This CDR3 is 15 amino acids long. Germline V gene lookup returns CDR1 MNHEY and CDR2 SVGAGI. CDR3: CASSPAGGANQPQHF. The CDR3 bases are TGTGCCAGCAGTCCCGCAGGGGGAGCAAATCAGCCCCAGCATTTT.

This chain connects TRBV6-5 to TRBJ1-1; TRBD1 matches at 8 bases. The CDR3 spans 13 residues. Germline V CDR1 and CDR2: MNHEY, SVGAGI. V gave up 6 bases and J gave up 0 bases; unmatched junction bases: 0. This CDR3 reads CASRQGVNTEAFF. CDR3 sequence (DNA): TGTGCCAGCAGACAGGGGGTGAACACTGAAGCTTTCTTT.

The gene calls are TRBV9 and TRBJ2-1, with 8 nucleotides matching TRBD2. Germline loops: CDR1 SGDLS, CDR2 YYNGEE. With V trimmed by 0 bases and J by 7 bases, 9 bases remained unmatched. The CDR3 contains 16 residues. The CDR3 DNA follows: TGTGCCAGCAGCGTAGTTAGCGCGGGAGGCACTAATGAGCAGTTCTTC. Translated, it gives CASSVVSAGGTNEQFF. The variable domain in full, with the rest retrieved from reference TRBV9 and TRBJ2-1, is DSGVTQTPKHLITATGQRVTLRCSPRSGDLSVYWYQQSLDQGLQFLIQYYNGEERAKGNILERFSAQQFPDLHSELNLSSLELGDSALYFCASSVVSAGGTNEQFFGPGTRLTVL.

CDR3 coding DNA: TGCGCCAGCAGCCAACGAGCGGGGGTCTACGAGCAGTACTTC. Translated: CASSQRAGVYEQYF. This chain links TRBV5-1 with TRBJ2-7; TRBD2 matches 8 bases. V was pared by 4 bases and J by 3 bases, with 6 bases of the junction left unmatched. The CDR3 extends over 14 amino acids. Germline CDR1 SGHRS, CDR2 YFSETQ.

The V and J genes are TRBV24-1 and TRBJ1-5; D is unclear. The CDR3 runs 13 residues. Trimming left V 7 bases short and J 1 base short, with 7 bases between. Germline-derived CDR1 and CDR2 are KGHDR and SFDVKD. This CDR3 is CATSPGSNQPQHF. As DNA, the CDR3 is TGTGCCACCAGCCCGGGGAGCAATCAGCCCCAGCATTTT.

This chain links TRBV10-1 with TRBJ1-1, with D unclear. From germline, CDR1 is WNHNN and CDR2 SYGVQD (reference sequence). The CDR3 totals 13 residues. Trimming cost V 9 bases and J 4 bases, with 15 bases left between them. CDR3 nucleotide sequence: TGCGCCAGTAGAGACACGGCCGGCACTGAAGCTTTCTTT. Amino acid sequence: CASRDTAGTEAFF.